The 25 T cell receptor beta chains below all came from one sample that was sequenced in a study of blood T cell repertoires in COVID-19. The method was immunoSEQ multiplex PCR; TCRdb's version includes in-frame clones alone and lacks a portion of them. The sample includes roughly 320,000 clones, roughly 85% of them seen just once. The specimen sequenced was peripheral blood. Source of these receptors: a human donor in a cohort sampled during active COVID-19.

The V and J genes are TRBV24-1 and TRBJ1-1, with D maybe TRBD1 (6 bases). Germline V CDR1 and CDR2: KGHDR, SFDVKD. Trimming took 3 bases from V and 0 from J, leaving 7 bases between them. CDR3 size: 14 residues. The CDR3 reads CATSDGQMNTEAFF. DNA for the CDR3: TGTGCCACCAGTGATGGACAGATGAACACTGAAGCTTTCTTT.

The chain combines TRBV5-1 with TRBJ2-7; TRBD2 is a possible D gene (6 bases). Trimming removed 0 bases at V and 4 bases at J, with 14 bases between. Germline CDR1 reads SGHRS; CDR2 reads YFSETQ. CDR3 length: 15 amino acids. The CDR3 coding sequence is TGCGCCAGCAGCTTGGAACGGGGAGGCCCTTACGAGCAGTACTTC. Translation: CASSLERGGPYEQYF. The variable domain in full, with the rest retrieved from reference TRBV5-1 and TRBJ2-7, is KAGVTQTPRYLIKTRGQQVTLSCSPISGHRSVSWYQQTPGQGLQFLFEYFSETQRNKGNFPGRFSGRQFSNSRSEMNVSTLELGDSALYLCASSLERGGPYEQYFGPGTRLTVT.

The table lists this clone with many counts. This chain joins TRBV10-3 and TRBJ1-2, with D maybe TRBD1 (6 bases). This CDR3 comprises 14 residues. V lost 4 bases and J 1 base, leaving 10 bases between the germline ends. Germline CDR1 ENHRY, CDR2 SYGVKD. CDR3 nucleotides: TGTGCCATCAGTGGACAGGACATTAACTATGGCTACACCTTC. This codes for CAISGQDINYGYTF.

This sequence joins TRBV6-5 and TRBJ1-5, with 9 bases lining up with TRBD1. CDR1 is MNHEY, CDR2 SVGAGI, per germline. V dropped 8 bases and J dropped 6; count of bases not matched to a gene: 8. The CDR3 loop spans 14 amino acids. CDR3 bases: TGTGCCAGCCATCACGACAGGGGGAGTCAGCCCCAGCATTTT. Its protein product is CASHHDRGSQPQHF.

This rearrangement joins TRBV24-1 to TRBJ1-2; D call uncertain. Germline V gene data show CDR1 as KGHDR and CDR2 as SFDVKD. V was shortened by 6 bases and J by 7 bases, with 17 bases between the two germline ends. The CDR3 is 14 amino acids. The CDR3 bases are TGTGCCACCAGTAGAGGGCCAAGCCTGAGTGGCTACACCTTC. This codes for CATSRGPSLSGYTF.

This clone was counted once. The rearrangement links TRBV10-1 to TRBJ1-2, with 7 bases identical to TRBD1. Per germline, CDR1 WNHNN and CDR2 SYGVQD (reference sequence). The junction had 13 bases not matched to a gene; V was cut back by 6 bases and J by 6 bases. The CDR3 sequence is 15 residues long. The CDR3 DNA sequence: TGCGCCAGCAGGAAAAAGCCGGACAGGAGTGATGGCTACACCTTC. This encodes CASRKKPDRSDGYTF.

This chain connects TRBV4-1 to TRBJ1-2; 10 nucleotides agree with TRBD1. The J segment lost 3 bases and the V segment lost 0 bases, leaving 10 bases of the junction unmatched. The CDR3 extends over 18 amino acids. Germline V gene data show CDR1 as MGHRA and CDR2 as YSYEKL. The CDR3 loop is CASSQDDPRQGADYGYTF. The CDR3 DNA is TGCGCCAGCAGCCAAGATGATCCCCGACAGGGGGCTGACTATGGCTACACCTTC.

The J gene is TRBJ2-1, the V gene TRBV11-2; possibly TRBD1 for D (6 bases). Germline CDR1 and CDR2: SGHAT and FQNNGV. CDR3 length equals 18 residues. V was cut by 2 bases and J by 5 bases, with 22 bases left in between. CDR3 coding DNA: TGTGCCAGCAGCTTATGGCTTATGGTACAGGGCGGCAACAATGAGCAGTTCTTC. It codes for CASSLWLMVQGGNNEQFF.

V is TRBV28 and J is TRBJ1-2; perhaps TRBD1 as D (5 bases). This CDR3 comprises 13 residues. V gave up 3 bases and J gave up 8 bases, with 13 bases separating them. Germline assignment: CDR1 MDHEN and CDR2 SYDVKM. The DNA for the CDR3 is TGTGCCAGCAGTTTGTTGTCAGGGAACGGCTACACCTTC. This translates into CASSLLSGNGYTF.

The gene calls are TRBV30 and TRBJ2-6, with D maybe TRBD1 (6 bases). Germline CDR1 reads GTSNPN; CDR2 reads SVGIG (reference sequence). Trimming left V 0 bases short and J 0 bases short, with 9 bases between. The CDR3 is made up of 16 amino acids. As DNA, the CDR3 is TGTGCCTGGAGTGTACAGGGCCCCTCTGGGGCCAACGTCCTGACTTTC. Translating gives CAWSVQGPSGANVLTF. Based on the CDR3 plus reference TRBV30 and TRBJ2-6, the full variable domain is SQTIHQWPATLVQPVGSPLSLECTVEGTSNPNLYWYRQAAGRGLQLLFYSVGIGQISSEVPQNLSASRPQDRQFILSSKKLLLSDSGFYLCAWSVQGPSGANVLTFGAGSRLTVL.

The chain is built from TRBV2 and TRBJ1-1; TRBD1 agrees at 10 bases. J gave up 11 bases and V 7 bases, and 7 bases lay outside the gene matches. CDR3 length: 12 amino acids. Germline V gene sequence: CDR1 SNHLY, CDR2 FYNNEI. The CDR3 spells CASKTGGGRAFF. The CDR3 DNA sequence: TGTGCCAGCAAGACAGGGGGCGGCCGGGCTTTCTTT. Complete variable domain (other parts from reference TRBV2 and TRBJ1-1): EPEVTQTPSHQVTQMGQEVILRCVPISNHLYFYWYRQILGQKVEFLVSFYNNEISEKSEIFDDQFSVERPDGSNFTLKIRSTKLEDSAMYFCASKTGGGRAFFGQGTRLTVV.

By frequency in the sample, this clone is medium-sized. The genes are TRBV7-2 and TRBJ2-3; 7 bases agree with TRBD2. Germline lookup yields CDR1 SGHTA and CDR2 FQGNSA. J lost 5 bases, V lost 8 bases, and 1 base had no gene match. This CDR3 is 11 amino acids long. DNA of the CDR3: TGTGCCAGCGGACTAGGAGATACGCAGTATTTT. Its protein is CASGLGDTQYF.

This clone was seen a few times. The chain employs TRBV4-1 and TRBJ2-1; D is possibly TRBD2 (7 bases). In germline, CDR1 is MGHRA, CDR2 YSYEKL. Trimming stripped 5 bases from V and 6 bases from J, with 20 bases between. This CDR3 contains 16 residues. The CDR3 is CASSWGKGGVSNEQFF. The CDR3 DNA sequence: TGCGCCAGCAGCTGGGGAAAGGGGGGGGTGAGCAATGAGCAGTTCTTC.

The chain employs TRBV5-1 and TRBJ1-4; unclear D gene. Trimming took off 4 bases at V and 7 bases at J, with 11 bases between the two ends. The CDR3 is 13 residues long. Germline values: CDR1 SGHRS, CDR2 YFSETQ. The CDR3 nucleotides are TGCGCCAGCAGCGACGGACTGAGTGAAAAACTGTTTTTT. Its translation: CASSDGLSEKLFF.

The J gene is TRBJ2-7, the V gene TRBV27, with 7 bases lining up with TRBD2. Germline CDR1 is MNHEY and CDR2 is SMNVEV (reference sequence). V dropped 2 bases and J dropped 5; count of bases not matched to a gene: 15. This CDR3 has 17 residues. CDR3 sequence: CASSLGMGWGGANEQYF. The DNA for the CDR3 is TGTGCCAGCAGTTTAGGAATGGGTTGGGGAGGGGCCAACGAGCAGTACTTC.

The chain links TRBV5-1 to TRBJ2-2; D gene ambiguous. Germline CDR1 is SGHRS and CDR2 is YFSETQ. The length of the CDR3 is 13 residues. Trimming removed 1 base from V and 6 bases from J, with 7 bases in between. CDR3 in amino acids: CASSLNLPGELFF. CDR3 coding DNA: TGCGCCAGCAGCTTGAATCTTCCCGGGGAGCTGTTTTTT.

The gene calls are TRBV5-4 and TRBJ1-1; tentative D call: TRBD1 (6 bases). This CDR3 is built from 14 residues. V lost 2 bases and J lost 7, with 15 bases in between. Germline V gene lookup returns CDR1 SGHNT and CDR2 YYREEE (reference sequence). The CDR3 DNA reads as TGTGCCAGCAGCTTACCGCGGGAGGGGGGTGAAGCTTTCTTT. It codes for CASSLPREGGEAFF.

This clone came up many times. CDR3 DNA sequence: TGTGCCAGCAGTGCCCCTGACTTCTACGAGCAGTACTTC. Translated: CASSAPDFYEQYF. V and J are TRBV2 and TRBJ2-7; D remains ambiguous. This CDR3 region has 13 residues. V was cut by 4 bases and J by 3 bases, with 10 bases left in between. The germline CDR1 and CDR2 sequences are SNHLY and FYNNEI.

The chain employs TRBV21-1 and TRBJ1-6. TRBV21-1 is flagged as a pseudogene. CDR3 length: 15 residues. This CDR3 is CASSNSTSMRSPLHF. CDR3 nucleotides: TGTGCCAGCAGCAATTCAACCTCTATGAGGTCACCCCTCCACTTT.

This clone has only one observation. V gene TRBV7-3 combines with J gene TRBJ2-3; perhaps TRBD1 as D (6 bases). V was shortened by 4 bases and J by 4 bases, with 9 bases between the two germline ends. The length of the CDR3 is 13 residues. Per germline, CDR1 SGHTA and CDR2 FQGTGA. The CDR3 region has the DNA TGTGCCAGCAGCTCGGACAGCGCAGATACGCAGTATTTT. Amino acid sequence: CASSSDSADTQYF.

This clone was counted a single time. The CDR3 loop reads CASSLGQRSYEQYF. For the CDR3, the DNA is TGTGCCAGCAGCTTGGGACAACGCTCCTACGAGCAGTACTTC. The genes are TRBV5-5 and TRBJ2-7; no firm D call. CDR3 length equals 14 residues. CDR1 and CDR2 from the germline V gene are SGHKS and YYEKEE (reference sequence). V lost 0 bases and J lost 0, with 7 bases in between.

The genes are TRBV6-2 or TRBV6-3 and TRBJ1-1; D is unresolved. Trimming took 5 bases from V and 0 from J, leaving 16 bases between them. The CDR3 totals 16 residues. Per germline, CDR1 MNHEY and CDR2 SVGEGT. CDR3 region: CASSRWARKMNTEAFF. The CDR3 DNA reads TGTGCCAGCAGTAGATGGGCCAGGAAAATGAACACTGAAGCTTTCTTT.

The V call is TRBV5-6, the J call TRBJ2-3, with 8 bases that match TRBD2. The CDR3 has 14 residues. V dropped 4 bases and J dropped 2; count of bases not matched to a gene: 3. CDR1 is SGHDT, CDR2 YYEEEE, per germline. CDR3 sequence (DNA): TGTGCCAGCAGCCGGGGGGGAACCACAGATACGCAGTATTTT. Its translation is CASSRGGTTDTQYF.

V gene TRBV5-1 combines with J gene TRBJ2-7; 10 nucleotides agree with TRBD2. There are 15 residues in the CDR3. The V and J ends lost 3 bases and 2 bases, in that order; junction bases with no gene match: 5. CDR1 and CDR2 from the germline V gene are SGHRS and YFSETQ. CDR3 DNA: TGCGCCAGCAGCTCACTAGCGGGGCCAGCCTACGAGCAGTACTTC. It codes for CASSSLAGPAYEQYF.

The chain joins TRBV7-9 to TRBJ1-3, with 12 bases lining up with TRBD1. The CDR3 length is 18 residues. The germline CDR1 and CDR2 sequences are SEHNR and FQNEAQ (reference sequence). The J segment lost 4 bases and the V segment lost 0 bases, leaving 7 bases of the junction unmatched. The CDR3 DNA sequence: TGTGCCAGCAGCTTAGCGCTGGGACAGGGGGCGAGAGGAAACACCATATATTTT. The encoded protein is CASSLALGQGARGNTIYF. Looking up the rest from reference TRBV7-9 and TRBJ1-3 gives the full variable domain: DTGVSQNPRHKITKRGQNVTFRCDPISEHNRLYWYRQTLGQGPEFLTYFQNEAQLEKSRLLSDRFSAERPKGSFSTLEIQRTEQGDSAMYLCASSLALGQGARGNTIYFGEGSWLTVV.